This entry describes one TCR beta chain. Its antigen is still unknown. The data stem from a study of T cells in Graves' hyperthyroidism and ophthalmopathy. A NOSPECS grade of at least 4, a Clinical Activity Score of at least 3 and duration under 3 months were recorded in ophthalmopathy patients. Study-wide points: Most clonotypes that expanded in the thyroid above 0.001 also showed up in blood.

The CDR3 sequence is 12 residues long. V lost 4 bases and J lost 10, with 8 bases in between. The investigators amplified TCR beta CDR3 regions from RNA transcripts. HTBI primers were the set used in a first-round RT-PCR of the TCR CDR3. TCRdb called the multiplex PCR reads again in MiXCR, with one record for every CDR3 protein. The profile shows under 350,000 distinct CDR3 sequences, about 15% of them singletons. The sequencing sample was made of blood. The receptor comes from a woman in her sixties with Graves' ophthalmopathy. V usage is TRBV12-3 or TRBV12-4 and J usage is TRBJ1-6; D is uncertain. The CDR3 reads CASSYVRSPLHF. The CDR3 region has the DNA TGTGCCAGCAGTTATGTACGCTCACCCCTCCACTTT.